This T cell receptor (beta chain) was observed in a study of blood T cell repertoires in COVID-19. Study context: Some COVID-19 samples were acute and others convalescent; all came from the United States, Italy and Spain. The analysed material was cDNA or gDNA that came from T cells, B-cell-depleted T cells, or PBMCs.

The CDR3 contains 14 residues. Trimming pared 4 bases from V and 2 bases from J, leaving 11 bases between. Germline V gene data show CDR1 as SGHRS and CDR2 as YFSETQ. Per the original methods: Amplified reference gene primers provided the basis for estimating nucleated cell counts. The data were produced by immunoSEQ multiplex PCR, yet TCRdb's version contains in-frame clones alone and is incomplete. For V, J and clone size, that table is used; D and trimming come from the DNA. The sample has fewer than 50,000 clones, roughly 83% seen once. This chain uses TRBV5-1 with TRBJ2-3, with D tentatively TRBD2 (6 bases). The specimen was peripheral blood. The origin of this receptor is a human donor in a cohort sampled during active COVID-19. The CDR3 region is CASSAGLNTDTQYF. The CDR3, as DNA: TGCGCCAGCAGCGCGGGACTCAACACAGATACGCAGTATTTT.